The 27 T cell receptor beta chains given below trace back to one sample, sequenced in a study of CD8 T cells in Susac syndrome. RNA in amounts of 0.5 to 1 ug was reverse transcribed with random hexamers. TCRdb re-called the immunoSEQ multiplex PCR reads through MiXCR, storing one row per CDR3 protein. The profile shows 180,000 or so distinct CDR3 sequences, around 94% of them singletons. The sequencing input was CD4+ T cells from PBMCs. All receptors derive from a human donor in good health.

The rearrangement uses TRBV7-9 and TRBJ1-1, with no clear D. The germline V and J ends were trimmed by 1 base and 8 bases, with 11 bases remaining between them. CDR1 and CDR2 from the germline V gene are SEHNR and FQNEAQ (reference sequence). CDR3 length: 13 residues. The CDR3 nucleotides are TGTGCCAGCAGCTTAGACGTCGCAGGAGAAGCTTTCTTT. The encoded protein is CASSLDVAGEAFF.

This sequence joins TRBV21-1 and TRBJ1-2; the table's D call, TRBD1, has no DNA check behind it. TRBV21-1 is described as a pseudogene. This CDR3 comprises 16 residues. CDR3 DNA: TGTGCCAGCAGCTACCTGAGGGACAGGGTCTTCTATGGCTACACCTTC. This codes for CASSYLRDRVFYGYTF.

This clonotype has only a few counts. The chain carries TRBV7-9 and TRBJ1-5; maybe TRBD1 (5 bases). CDR3 length: 14 residues. From germline, CDR1 is SEHNR and CDR2 FQNEAQ (reference sequence). V was clipped by 8 bases and J by 2 bases, with 13 bases between them. CDR3 in amino acids: CASSPTGGNQPQHF. The CDR3 DNA sequence: TGTGCCAGCTCACCAACAGGTGGCAATCAGCCCCAGCATTTT. The full variable domain, completed using reference TRBV7-9 and TRBJ1-5, is DTGVSQNPRHKITKRGQNVTFRCDPISEHNRLYWYRQTLGQGPEFLTYFQNEAQLEKSRLLSDRFSAERPKGSFSTLEIQRTEQGDSAMYLCASSPTGGNQPQHFGDGTRLSIL.

The chain uses TRBV7-9 and TRBJ2-5; D is tentatively TRBD1 or TRBD2 (5 bases each). The CDR3 runs to 12 residues. Per the germline V gene, CDR1 is SEHNR and CDR2 is FQNEAQ (reference sequence). V lost 2 bases to trimming and J lost 6 bases, with 7 bases between them. CDR3 sequence reads: CASSLMGQTQYF. For the CDR3, the DNA is TGTGCCAGCAGCTTAATGGGACAGACCCAGTACTTC.

The chain recombines TRBV7-3 with TRBJ1-1; D is uncertain. Germline V lookup: CDR1 SGHTA, CDR2 FQGTGA. V was pared by 3 bases and J by 5 bases, with 10 bases between. The CDR3 extends over 13 amino acids. CDR3 sequence reads: CASSFGGRTEAFF. In nucleotides, the CDR3 is TGTGCCAGCAGCTTTGGAGGGAGGACTGAAGCTTTCTTT.

This chain links TRBV29-1 with TRBJ2-1, with D tentatively TRBD1 (5 bases). The V end lost 6 bases, the J end lost 8 bases, and 11 bases lay between the germline ends. CDR3 length: 11 residues. Germline CDR1 reads SQVTM; CDR2 reads ANQGSEA. Here the CDR3 DNA reads TGCAGCGTCGTCAGGGTCGATGAGCAGTTCTTC. Amino acid sequence: CSVVRVDEQFF.

V usage is TRBV27 and J usage is TRBJ1-5; D call uncertain. The CDR3 sequence is 14 residues long. In germline, CDR1 is MNHEY, CDR2 SMNVEV (reference sequence). V lost 6 bases and J 5 bases, leaving 14 bases between the germline ends. The CDR3 bases are TGTGCCAGCAGCCCATACCGGGGTGATCAGCCCCAGCATTTT. Protein sequence: CASSPYRGDQPQHF.

V gene TRBV23-1 combines with J gene TRBJ2-7; 9 bases fit TRBD1. TRBV23-1 falls under the ORF class, with uncertain function. V was pared by 6 bases and J by 2 bases, with 5 bases of the junction left unmatched. The CDR3 totals 14 residues. The CDR3, as DNA: TGCGCCAGCAGGGACAGGGGAACGGCCTACGAGCAGTACTTC. Translation gives CASRDRGTAYEQYF.

V usage is TRBV20-1 and J usage is TRBJ1-5; D perhaps matches TRBD1 (5 bases). The CDR3 has 14 residues. Trimming took 3 bases from V and 6 from J, leaving 15 bases between them. Looked up from germline, CDR1 is DFQATT and CDR2 is SNEGSKA (reference sequence). The CDR3 region is CSASNTGGTQPQHF. DNA for the CDR3: TGCAGTGCTAGTAATACAGGAGGGACTCAGCCCCAGCATTTT.

The chain employs TRBV4-3 and TRBJ2-1, with D possibly called TRBD1 or TRBD2 (5 bases each). CDR3 length equals 15 residues. V was shortened by 4 bases and J by 6 bases, with 16 bases between the two germline ends. Germline values: CDR1 LGHNA, CDR2 YSLEER. This chain's CDR3 is CASSRGTKSGNEQFF. The CDR3 nucleotides are TGCGCCAGCAGCCGAGGGACCAAATCGGGCAATGAGCAGTTCTTC.

The chain combines TRBV3-1 with TRBJ2-1; D gene unclear. The ends were cut back, 0 bases at V and 10 bases at J, with 4 bases in the middle. CDR1 is LGHDT, CDR2 YNNKEL, per germline (reference sequence). This CDR3 has 11 amino acids. CDR3 DNA sequence: TGTGCCAGCAGCCAAGATTCGGAGCAGTTCTTC. Encoded protein: CASSQDSEQFF.

This rearrangement joins TRBV20-1 to TRBJ1-5; D is possibly TRBD1 (5 bases). CDR1 and CDR2 from the germline V gene are DFQATT and SNEGSKA (reference sequence). The length of the CDR3 is 12 residues. The V gene lost 5 bases and the J gene lost 5 bases, with 10 bases spanning the gap. The CDR3 protein is CSAGGGDQPQHF. CDR3 bases: TGCAGTGCTGGGGGAGGCGATCAGCCCCAGCATTTT.

The chain combines TRBV4-3 with TRBJ1-2; TRBD1 matches at 8 bases. CDR1 and CDR2 (germline): LGHNA, YSLEER. With 0 bases clipped from V and 4 bases from J, the junction kept 7 bases outside the gene matches. The length of the CDR3 is 16 residues. The chain's CDR3 is CASSQDGQGRGYGYTF. The CDR3 DNA is TGCGCCAGCAGCCAAGACGGACAGGGAAGAGGCTATGGCTACACCTTC.

The gene calls are TRBV7-9 and TRBJ1-1, with D uncertain. This CDR3 contains 13 residues. Germline-derived CDR1 and CDR2 are SEHNR and FQNEAQ (reference sequence). Trimming left V 1 base short and J 6 bases short, with 9 bases between. This CDR3 reads CASSLEGLSEAFF. In nucleotides, the CDR3 is TGTGCCAGCAGCTTAGAAGGCTTGTCTGAAGCTTTCTTT.

The rearrangement uses TRBV7-2 and TRBJ2-3, with 10 bases fitting TRBD2. CDR3 size: 15 residues. Germline V CDR1 and CDR2: SGHTA, FQGNSA. Unmatched junction bases numbered 2, after V lost 4 bases and J lost 1 base. CDR3 in DNA: TGTGCCAGCAGCTACGGGACTAGCGGCACAGATACGCAGTATTTT. Translated: CASSYGTSGTDTQYF.

This sequence joins TRBV23-1 and TRBJ2-7; D is unresolved. TRBV23-1 is sorted into the ORF group, with uncertain function. The CDR3 has 14 residues. Trimming cost V 7 bases and J 3 bases, with 16 bases left between them. CDR3 bases: TGCGCCAGCAATCCACATCCGGACGTCTACGAGCAGTACTTC. Translation: CASNPHPDVYEQYF.

V usage is TRBV9 and J usage is TRBJ2-1, with D uncertain. CDR1 is SGDLS, CDR2 YYNGEE, per germline. This CDR3 region has 14 residues. Trimming took off 4 bases at V and 7 bases at J, with 15 bases between the two ends. CDR3 loop: CASSPHPRVNEQFF. The DNA of the CDR3 is TGTGCCAGCAGCCCTCACCCCCGAGTGAATGAGCAGTTCTTC. The full variable domain, in which reference TRBV9 and TRBJ2-1 provide the parts outside the CDR3, is DSGVTQTPKHLITATGQRVTLRCSPRSGDLSVYWYQQSLDQGLQFLIQYYNGEERAKGNILERFSAQQFPDLHSELNLSSLELGDSALYFCASSPHPRVNEQFFGPGTRLTVL.

This chain uses TRBV7-9 with TRBJ1-5, with D perhaps matching TRBD1 (5 bases). V was shortened by 5 bases and J by 0 bases, with 17 bases between the two germline ends. The CDR3 covers 17 residues. CDR1 is SEHNR and CDR2 is FQNEAQ in the germline V gene (reference sequence). The CDR3 loop is CASSPTRVPVSNQPQHF. CDR3 sequence (DNA): TGTGCCAGCAGCCCCACCAGGGTCCCGGTTAGCAATCAGCCCCAGCATTTT.

The CDR3 DNA reads as TGCAGTGCTAGAGGTGGGCAGGGGGATTCACCCCTCCACTTT. Protein: CSARGGQGDSPLHF. The V call is TRBV20-1, the J call TRBJ1-6; 7 bases line up with TRBD1. The CDR3 is 14 residues long. J gave up 8 bases and V 1 base, and 5 bases lay outside the gene matches. Per germline, CDR1 DFQATT and CDR2 SNEGSKA (reference sequence).

The gene calls are TRBV12-3 or TRBV12-4 and TRBJ1-2, with D unresolved. CDR3 length: 14 residues. Trimming shortened V by 0 bases and J by 3 bases, and 8 bases separated the two germline ends. CDR3 amino acids: CASSLALTDYGYTF. Here the CDR3 DNA reads TGTGCCAGCAGTTTAGCGCTAACGGACTATGGCTACACCTTC.

The V and J genes are TRBV29-1 and TRBJ2-7, with TRBD1 matching 7 bases. Germline-derived CDR1 and CDR2 are SQVTM and ANQGSEA. With V trimmed by 4 bases and J by 1 base, 7 bases remained unmatched. The CDR3 totals 14 residues. The CDR3 nucleotides are TGCAGCGTTGGAAAGACAGGGACATCCTACGAGCAGTACTTC. Its translation is CSVGKTGTSYEQYF.

The CDR3 sequence: CASSVVGAGETQYF. The CDR3 DNA reads as TGTGCCAGCAGCGTAGTGGGGGCCGGGGAGACCCAGTACTTC. J is TRBJ2-5 and V is TRBV9, with a tentative D call TRBD1 (6 bases). This CDR3 spans 14 amino acids. Germline V CDR1 and CDR2: SGDLS, YYNGEE. V was clipped by 0 bases and J by 5 bases, with 11 bases between them.

CDR3 in DNA: TGTGCCAGTAGCCGGACAGGGGCGAATTCACCCCTCCACTTT. Its translation: CASSRTGANSPLHF. The chain links TRBV19 to TRBJ1-6; 9 positions agree with TRBD1. V shed 6 bases, J shed 7 bases, and the junction held 4 bases outside the gene matches. The CDR3 is 14 amino acids. The V gene's germline CDR1 is LNHDA and CDR2 SQIVND (reference sequence). The entire variable domain, with the rest obtained from reference TRBV19 and TRBJ1-6, is as follows: DGGITQSPKYLFRKEGQNVTLSCEQNLNHDAMYWYRQDPGQGLRLIYYSQIVNDFQKGDIAEGYSVSREKKESFPLTVTSAQKNPTAFYLCASSRTGANSPLHFGNGTRLTVT.

The chain carries TRBV9 and TRBJ1-1; a possible D gene is TRBD1 (6 bases). Germline CDR1 reads SGDLS; CDR2 reads YYNGEE. The CDR3 totals 14 residues. Trimming removed 2 bases at V and 1 base at J, with 9 bases between. CDR3 bases: TGTGCCAGCAGCGTGACAGGTGGGAACACTGAAGCTTTCTTT. Protein product: CASSVTGGNTEAFF.

The V call is TRBV3-1, the J call TRBJ2-2; TRBD2 agrees at 7 bases. Germline assignment: CDR1 LGHDT and CDR2 YNNKEL (reference sequence). V trimming: 1 base; J trimming: 5 bases; junction bases outside the gene matches: 4. This CDR3 spans 15 amino acids. This CDR3 is CASSQVGGGTGELFF. The CDR3 nucleotides read TGTGCCAGCAGCCAAGTTGGCGGGGGAACCGGGGAGCTGTTTTTT.

The chain couples TRBV2 to TRBJ1-5, with TRBD1 matching over 7 bases. The J segment lost 6 bases and the V segment lost 3 bases, leaving 11 bases of the junction unmatched. This CDR3 region has 16 residues. In germline, CDR1 is SNHLY, CDR2 FYNNEI. This chain's CDR3 is CASSESERGLGQPQHF. In DNA form, the CDR3 reads TGTGCCAGCAGTGAGTCGGAGAGGGGGCTAGGTCAGCCCCAGCATTTT.

The rearrangement joins TRBV5-1 to TRBJ2-7; 8 nucleotides match TRBD1. The CDR3 totals 13 residues. Germline V gene sequence: CDR1 SGHRS, CDR2 YFSETQ. With 2 bases clipped from V and 4 bases from J, the junction kept 2 bases outside the gene matches. The CDR3 region is CASSFRGQYEQYF. The CDR3 DNA follows: TGCGCCAGCAGCTTCAGGGGGCAATACGAGCAGTACTTC.